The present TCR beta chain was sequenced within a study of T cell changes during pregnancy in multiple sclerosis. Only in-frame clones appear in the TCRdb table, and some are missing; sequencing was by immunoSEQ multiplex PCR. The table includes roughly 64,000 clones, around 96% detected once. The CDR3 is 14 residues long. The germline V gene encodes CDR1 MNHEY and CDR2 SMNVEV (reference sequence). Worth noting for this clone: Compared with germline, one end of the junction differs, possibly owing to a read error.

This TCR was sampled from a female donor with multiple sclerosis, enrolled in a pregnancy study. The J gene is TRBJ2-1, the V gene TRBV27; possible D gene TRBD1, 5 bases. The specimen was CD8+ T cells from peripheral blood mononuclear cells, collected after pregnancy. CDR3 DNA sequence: TGTGCCAGCAGTCTATCCACAGGAGACAATGAGCAGTTCTTC. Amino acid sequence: CASSLSTGDNEQFF.